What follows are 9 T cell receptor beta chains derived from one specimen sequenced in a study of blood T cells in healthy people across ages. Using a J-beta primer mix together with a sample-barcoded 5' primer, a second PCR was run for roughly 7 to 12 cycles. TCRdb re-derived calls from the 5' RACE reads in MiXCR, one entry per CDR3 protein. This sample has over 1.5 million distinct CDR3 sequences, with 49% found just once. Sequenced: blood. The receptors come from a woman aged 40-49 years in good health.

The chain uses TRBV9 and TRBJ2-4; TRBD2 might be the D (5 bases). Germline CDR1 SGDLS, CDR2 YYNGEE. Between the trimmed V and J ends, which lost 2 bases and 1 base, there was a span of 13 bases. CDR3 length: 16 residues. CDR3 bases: TGTGCCAGCAGCGTGTTCTCGGGCGGGGCCAAAAACATTCAGTACTTC. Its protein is CASSVFSGGAKNIQYF.

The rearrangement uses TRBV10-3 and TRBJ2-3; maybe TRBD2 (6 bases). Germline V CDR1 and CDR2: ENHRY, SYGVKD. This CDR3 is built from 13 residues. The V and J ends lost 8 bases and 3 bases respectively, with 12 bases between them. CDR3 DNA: TGTGCCATCGGGGGAGGTGCGACAGATACGCAGTATTTT. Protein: CAIGGGATDTQYF.

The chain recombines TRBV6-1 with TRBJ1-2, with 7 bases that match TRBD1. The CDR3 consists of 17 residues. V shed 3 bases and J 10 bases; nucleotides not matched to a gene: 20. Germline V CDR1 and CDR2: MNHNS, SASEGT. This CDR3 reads CASSETGRGVGSSVYTF. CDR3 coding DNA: TGTGCCAGCAGTGAGACAGGGCGTGGAGTCGGTTCGTCTGTCTACACCTTC.

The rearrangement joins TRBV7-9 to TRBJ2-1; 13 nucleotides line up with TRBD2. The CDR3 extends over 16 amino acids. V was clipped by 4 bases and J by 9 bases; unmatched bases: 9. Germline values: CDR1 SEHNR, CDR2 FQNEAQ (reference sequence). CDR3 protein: CASSSVLAGGQGEQFF. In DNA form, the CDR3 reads TGTGCCAGCAGCTCGGTACTAGCGGGGGGGCAGGGTGAGCAGTTCTTC.

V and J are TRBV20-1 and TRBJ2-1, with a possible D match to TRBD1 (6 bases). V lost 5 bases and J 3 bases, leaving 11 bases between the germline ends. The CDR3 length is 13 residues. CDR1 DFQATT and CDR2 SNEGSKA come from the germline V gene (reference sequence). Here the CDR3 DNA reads TGCAGTGCTCTGGACAGCCTCTACAATGAGCAGTTCTTC. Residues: CSALDSLYNEQFF.

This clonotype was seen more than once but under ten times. CDR3 amino acids: CASSYGQEGPIDEQYF. CDR3 in DNA: TGTGCCAGCAGTTACGGTCAGGAAGGGCCGATCGACGAGCAGTACTTC. This chain joins TRBV6-2 or TRBV6-3 and TRBJ2-7; the D is unclear. The CDR3 extends over 16 amino acids. CDR1 MNHEY and CDR2 SVGEGT come from the germline V gene. Trimming removed 2 bases from V and 5 bases from J, with 19 bases in between.

CDR3 sequence reads: CSSTSARLGQFF. In nucleotides, the CDR3 is TGCAGCTCTACCTCCGCCAGGCTTGGGCAGTTCTTC. This chain joins TRBV29-1 and TRBJ2-1, with unresolved D. The germline V gene has CDR1 SQVTM and CDR2 ANQGSEA. This CDR3 comprises 12 residues. The V end lost 8 bases, the J end lost 12 bases, and 20 bases lay between the germline ends.

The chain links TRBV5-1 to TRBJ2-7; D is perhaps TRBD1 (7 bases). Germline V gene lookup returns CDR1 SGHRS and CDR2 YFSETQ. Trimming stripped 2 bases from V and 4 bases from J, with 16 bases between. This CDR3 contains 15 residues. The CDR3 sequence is CASSFRGDSDYEQYF. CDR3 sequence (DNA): TGCGCCAGCAGCTTCAGGGGGGACTCGGATTACGAGCAGTACTTC.

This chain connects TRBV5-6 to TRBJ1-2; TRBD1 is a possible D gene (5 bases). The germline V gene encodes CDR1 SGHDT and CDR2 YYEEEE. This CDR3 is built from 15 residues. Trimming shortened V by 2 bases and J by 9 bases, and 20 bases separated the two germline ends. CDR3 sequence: CASSFGGDSRRRYTF. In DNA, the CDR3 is TGTGCCAGCAGCTTTGGAGGGGACTCCCGACGTCGCTACACCTTC.